This T cell receptor (beta chain) was found in a study of blood T cell repertoires in COVID-19. On the study more broadly: COVID-19 samples, acute and convalescent, were from the United States, Italy and Spain.

Repertoires were generated with immunoSEQ multiplex PCR, while TCRdb's copy carries only in-frame clones and drops some. Of approximately 470,000 clones detected, roughly 85% appear once; the ten largest clones hold 3.2%. The CDR3 covers 14 residues. The germline V gene has CDR1 SGHTA and CDR2 FQGTGA. Trimming removed 8 bases from V and 2 bases from J; junction bases left unmatched: 5. The TCR originated in a human donor in a cohort sampled during active COVID-19. V gene TRBV7-3 combines with J gene TRBJ2-3; the match to TRBD2 covers 9 bases. Sequencing was performed on peripheral blood. CDR3 nucleotides: TGTGCCAGCGGTCTAGCGGGGTTCACAGATACGCAGTATTTT. This gives the protein CASGLAGFTDTQYF.